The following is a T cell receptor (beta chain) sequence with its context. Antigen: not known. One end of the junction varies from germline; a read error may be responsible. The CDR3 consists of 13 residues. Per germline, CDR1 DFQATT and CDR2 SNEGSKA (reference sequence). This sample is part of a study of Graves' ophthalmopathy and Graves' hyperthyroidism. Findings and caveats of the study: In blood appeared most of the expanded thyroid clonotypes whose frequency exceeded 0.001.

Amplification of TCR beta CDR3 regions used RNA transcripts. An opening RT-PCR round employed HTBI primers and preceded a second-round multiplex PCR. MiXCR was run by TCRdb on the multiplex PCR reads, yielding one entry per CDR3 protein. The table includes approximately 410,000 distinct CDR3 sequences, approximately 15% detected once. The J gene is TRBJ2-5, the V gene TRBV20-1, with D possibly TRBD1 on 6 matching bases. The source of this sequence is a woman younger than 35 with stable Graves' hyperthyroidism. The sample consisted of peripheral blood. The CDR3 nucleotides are TGCAGTGCTGCTACACAGGGTGGAGAGACCAAGTACTTC. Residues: CSAATQGGETKYF.